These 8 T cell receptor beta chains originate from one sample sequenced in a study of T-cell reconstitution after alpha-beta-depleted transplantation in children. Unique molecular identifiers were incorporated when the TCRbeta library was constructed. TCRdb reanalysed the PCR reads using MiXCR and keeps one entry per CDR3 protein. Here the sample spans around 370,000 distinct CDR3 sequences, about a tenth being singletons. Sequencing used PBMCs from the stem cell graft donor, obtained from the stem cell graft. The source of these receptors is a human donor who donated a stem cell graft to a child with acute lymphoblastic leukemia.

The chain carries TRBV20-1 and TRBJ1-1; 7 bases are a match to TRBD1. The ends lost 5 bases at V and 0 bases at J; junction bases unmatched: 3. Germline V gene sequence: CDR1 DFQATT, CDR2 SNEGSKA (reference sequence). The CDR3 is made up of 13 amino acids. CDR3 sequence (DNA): TGCAGTGCTCTGGACAGGCTGAACACTGAAGCTTTCTTT. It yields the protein CSALDRLNTEAFF.

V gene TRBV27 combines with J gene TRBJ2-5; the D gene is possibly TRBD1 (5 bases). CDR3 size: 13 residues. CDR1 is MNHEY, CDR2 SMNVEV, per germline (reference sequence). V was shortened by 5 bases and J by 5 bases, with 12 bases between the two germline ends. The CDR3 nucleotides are TGTGCCAGCAGTCCCCTGACAGTGGAGACCCAGTACTTC. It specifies CASSPLTVETQYF.

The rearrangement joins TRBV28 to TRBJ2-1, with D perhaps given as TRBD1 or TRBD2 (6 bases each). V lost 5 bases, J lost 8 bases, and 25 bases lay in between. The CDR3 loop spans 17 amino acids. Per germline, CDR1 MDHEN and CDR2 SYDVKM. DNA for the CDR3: TGTGCCAGCAGTCCGCCGAGGGGGGCGGCAGTGGCCGATGAGCAGTTCTTC. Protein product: CASSPPRGAAVADEQFF.

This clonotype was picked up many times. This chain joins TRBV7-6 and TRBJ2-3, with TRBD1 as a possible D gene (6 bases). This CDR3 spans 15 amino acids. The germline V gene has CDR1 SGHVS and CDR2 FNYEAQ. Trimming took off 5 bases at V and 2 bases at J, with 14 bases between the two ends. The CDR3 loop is CASSDGQPYTDTQYF. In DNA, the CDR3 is TGTGCCAGCAGCGATGGACAGCCTTACACAGATACGCAGTATTTT.

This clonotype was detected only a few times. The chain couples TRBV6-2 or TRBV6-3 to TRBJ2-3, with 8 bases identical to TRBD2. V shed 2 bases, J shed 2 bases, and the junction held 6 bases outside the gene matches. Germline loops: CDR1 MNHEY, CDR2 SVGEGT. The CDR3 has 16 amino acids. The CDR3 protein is CASSYSLAGVTDTQYF. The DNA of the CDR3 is TGTGCCAGCAGTTACAGCCTAGCGGGCGTCACAGATACGCAGTATTTT.

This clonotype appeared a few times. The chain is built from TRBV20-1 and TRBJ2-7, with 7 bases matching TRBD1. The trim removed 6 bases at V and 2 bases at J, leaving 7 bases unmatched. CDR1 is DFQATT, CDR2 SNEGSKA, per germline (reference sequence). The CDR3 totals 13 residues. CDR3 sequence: CSASYRGPYEQYF. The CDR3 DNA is TGCAGTGCCTCATACAGGGGCCCCTACGAGCAGTACTTC.

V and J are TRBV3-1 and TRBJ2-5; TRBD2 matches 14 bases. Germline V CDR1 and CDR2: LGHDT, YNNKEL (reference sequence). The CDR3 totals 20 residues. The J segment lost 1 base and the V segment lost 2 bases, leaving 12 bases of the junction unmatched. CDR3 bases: TGTGCCAGCAGCCAAAGTCTGTCGGGACTAGCGGGAGACGCCCAAGAGACCCAGTACTTC. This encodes CASSQSLSGLAGDAQETQYF.

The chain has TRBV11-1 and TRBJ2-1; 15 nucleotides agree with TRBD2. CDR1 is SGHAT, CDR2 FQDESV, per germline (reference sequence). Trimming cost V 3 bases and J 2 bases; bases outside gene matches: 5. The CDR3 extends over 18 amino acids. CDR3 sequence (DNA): TGTGCCAGCAGCTTCCTGGGACTAGCGGGAGGTACCTACAATGAGCAGTTCTTC. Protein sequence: CASSFLGLAGGTYNEQFF. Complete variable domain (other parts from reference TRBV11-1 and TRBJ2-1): EAEVAQSPRYKITEKSQAVAFWCDPISGHATLYWYRQILGQGPELLVQFQDESVVDDSQLPKDRFSAERLKGVDSTLKIQPAELGDSAMYLCASSFLGLAGGTYNEQFFGPGTRLTVL.